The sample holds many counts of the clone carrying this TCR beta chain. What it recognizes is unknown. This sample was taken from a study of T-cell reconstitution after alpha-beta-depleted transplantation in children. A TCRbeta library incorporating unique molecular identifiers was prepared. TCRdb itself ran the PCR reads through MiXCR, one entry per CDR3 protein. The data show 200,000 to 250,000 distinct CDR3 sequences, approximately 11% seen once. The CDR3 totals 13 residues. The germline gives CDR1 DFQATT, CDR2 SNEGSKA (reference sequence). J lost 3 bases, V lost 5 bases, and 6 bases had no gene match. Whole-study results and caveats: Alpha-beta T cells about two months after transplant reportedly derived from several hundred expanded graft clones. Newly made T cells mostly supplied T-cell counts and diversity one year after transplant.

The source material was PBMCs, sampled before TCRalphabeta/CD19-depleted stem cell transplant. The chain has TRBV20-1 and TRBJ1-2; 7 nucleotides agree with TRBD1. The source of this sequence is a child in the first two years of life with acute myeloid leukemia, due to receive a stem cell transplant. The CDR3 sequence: CSALEGADYGYTF. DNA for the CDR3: TGCAGTGCTCTTGAGGGGGCAGACTATGGCTACACCTTC.